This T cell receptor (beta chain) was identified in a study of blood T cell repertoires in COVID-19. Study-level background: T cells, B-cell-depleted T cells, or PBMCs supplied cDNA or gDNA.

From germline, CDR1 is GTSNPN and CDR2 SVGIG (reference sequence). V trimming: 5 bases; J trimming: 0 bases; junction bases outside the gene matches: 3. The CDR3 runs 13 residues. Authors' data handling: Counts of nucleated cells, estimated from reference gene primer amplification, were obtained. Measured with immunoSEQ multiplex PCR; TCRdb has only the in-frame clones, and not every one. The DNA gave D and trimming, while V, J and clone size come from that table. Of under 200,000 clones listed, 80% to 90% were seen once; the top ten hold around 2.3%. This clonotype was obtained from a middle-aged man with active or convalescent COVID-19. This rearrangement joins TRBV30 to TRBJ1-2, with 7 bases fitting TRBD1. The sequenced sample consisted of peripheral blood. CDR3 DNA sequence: TGTGCCTGGCGACAGGGAGCTAACTATGGCTACACCTTC. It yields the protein CAWRQGANYGYTF.